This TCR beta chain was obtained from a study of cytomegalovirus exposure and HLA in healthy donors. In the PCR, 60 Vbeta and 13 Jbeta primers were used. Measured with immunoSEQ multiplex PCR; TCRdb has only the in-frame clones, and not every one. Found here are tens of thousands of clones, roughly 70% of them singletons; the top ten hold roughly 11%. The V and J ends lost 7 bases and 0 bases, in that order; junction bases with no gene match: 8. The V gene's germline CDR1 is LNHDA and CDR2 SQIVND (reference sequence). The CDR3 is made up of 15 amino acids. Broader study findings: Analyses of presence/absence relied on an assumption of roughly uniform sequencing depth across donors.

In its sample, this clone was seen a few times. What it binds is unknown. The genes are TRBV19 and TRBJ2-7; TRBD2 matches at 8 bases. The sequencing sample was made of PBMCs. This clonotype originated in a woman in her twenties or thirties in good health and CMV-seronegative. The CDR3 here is CASTPSGGNSYEQYF. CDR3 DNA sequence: TGTGCCAGTACTCCATCGGGGGGGAACTCCTACGAGCAGTACTTC. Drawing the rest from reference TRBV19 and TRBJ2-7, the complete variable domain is DGGITQSPKYLFRKEGQNVTLSCEQNLNHDAMYWYRQDPGQGLRLIYYSQIVNDFQKGDIAEGYSVSREKKESFPLTVTSAQKNPTAFYLCASTPSGGNSYEQYFGPGTRLTVT.